The rows below give T cell receptor beta chains drawn from one sample of a study of Ad26.COV2.S vaccination and SARS-CoV-2 variants. Profiled with immunoSEQ multiplex PCR; TCRdb holds only in-frame clones, not every one. This table has a few hundred thousand clones, about nine tenths appearing once. This specimen consisted of peripheral blood, obtained in a trial of Ad26.COV2.S vaccine versus placebo. Receptors originate from a person between 18 and 65 years old who received the Ad26.COV2.S COVID-19 vaccine or a placebo. Both conserved end residues are part of each CDR3. Fields, in order: J gene, V gene, clone size, D gene, CDR3 DNA, CDR3 protein. The D gene is left open where the match is weak. Size values are once, few and many counts, or a class for expanded clones, and some rows have none.

J gene: TRBJ2-5
V gene: TRBV6-1
clone size: -
D gene: TRBD2
CDR3 DNA: TGTGCCAGCAGTGAGAGACTAGCGGGAGGCCCGTACCAAGAGACCCAGTACTTC
CDR3 protein: CASSERLAGGPYQETQYF

J gene: TRBJ2-7
V gene: TRBV9
clone size: -
D gene: TRBD2
CDR3 DNA: TGTGCCAGCAGCCCCCGCGGGGGCTCCTACGAGCAGTACTTC
CDR3 protein: CASSPRGGSYEQYF

J gene: TRBJ2-7
V gene: TRBV7-9
clone size: -
D gene: TRBD2
CDR3 DNA: TGTGCCAGCAGCTCCTTTCCACACGGGACTACCCCCTACGAGCAGTACTTC
CDR3 protein: CASSSFPHGTTPYEQYF

J gene: TRBJ2-5
V gene: TRBV27
clone size: -
D gene: TRBD2
CDR3 DNA: TGTGCCAGCAGTCCCTTAGCGGGGGGCCAGACCCAGTACTTC
CDR3 protein: CASSPLAGGQTQYF

J gene: TRBJ2-7
V gene: TRBV9
clone size: once
D gene: -
CDR3 DNA: TGTGCCAGCAGCGTTAACTTTGGGGCTGGGTACGAGCAGTACTTC
CDR3 protein: CASSVNFGAGYEQYF

J gene: TRBJ1-5
V gene: TRBV28
clone size: -
D gene: -
CDR3 DNA: TGTGCCAGCAGTTCCTACAATCAGCCCCAGCATTTT
CDR3 protein: CASSSYNQPQHF

J gene: TRBJ2-3
V gene: TRBV21-1
clone size: few
D gene: -
CDR3 DNA: TGTGCCAGCAGCAAAGGACTAGCGGGAGGGCTGGTGGGTGCAGATACGCAGTATTTT
CDR3 protein: CASSKGLAGGLVGADTQYF

J gene: TRBJ2-5
V gene: TRBV7-3
clone size: -
D gene: -
CDR3 DNA: TGTGCCAGCAGCTCCCGGATCGACCAGTACTTC
CDR3 protein: CASSSRIDQYF

J gene: TRBJ2-3
V gene: TRBV2
clone size: -
D gene: -
CDR3 DNA: TGTGCCAGCAGCGGGACGGAAGATACGCAGTATTTT
CDR3 protein: CASSGTEDTQYF

J gene: TRBJ2-7
V gene: TRBV28
clone size: -
D gene: -
CDR3 DNA: TGTGCCAGCAGCTTCCTGCAGGAGTCCCGGGAGCAGTACTTC
CDR3 protein: CASSFLQESREQYF

J gene: TRBJ2-7
V gene: TRBV9
clone size: -
D gene: TRBD2
CDR3 DNA: TGTGCCAGCAGCGTAGGTGGGGGGGGCTCCTACGAGCAGTACTTC
CDR3 protein: CASSVGGGGSYEQYF

J gene: TRBJ2-1
V gene: TRBV4-3
clone size: -
D gene: TRBD1
CDR3 DNA: TGCGCCAGCAGCCAAGAGGGACAGGGGGTCAATGAGCAGTTCTTC
CDR3 protein: CASSQEGQGVNEQFF

J gene: TRBJ2-7
V gene: TRBV6-2/TRBV6-3
clone size: -
D gene: -
CDR3 DNA: TGTGCCAGCAGTTACGGGTTCAGGGGACGGGAGCAGTACTTC
CDR3 protein: CASSYGFRGREQYF

J gene: TRBJ1-4
V gene: TRBV2
clone size: -
D gene: TRBD1
CDR3 DNA: TGTGCCAGCTACAGGGACAGGCGTTTTGAAAAACTGTTTTTT
CDR3 protein: CASYRDRRFEKLFF

J gene: TRBJ2-1
V gene: TRBV7-9
clone size: -
D gene: -
CDR3 DNA: TGTGCCAGCAATTCTATATGGGATTACAATGAGCAGTTCTTC
CDR3 protein: CASNSIWDYNEQFF

J gene: TRBJ1-2
V gene: TRBV4-2
clone size: once
D gene: -
CDR3 DNA: TGTGCCAGCAGCCAAGGCGGCAGGGGAGGATATGGCTACACCTTC
CDR3 protein: CASSQGGRGGYGYTF

J gene: TRBJ2-7
V gene: TRBV7-9
clone size: -
D gene: -
CDR3 DNA: TGTGCCAGCAGCTTAGGGGGGAACCTTTGGGAGCAGTACTTC
CDR3 protein: CASSLGGNLWEQYF

J gene: TRBJ1-2
V gene: TRBV20-1
clone size: -
D gene: -
CDR3 DNA: TGCAGTGCTAGAACTGGTGGCTACACCTTC
CDR3 protein: CSARTGGYTF

J gene: TRBJ1-4
V gene: TRBV5-4
clone size: -
D gene: TRBD1
CDR3 DNA: TGTGCCAGCAGCCCCGGGCAGGGGGGGGAAAAACTGTTTTTT
CDR3 protein: CASSPGQGGEKLFF

J gene: TRBJ1-1
V gene: TRBV7-3
clone size: -
D gene: -
CDR3 DNA: TGTGCCAGCAGCTGGTTTGCTCGCACTGAAGCTTTCTTT
CDR3 protein: CASSWFARTEAFF

J gene: TRBJ2-5
V gene: TRBV5-4
clone size: -
D gene: TRBD2
CDR3 DNA: TGTGCCAGCAGCTTGGCTAGCGGTGAGACCCAGTACTTC
CDR3 protein: CASSLASGETQYF

J gene: TRBJ2-1
V gene: TRBV10-3
clone size: -
D gene: TRBD2
CDR3 DNA: TGTGCCTCCTTCTCTAGCGGGAATTACAATGAGCAGTTCTTC
CDR3 protein: CASFSSGNYNEQFF

J gene: TRBJ2-1
V gene: TRBV5-6
clone size: -
D gene: TRBD2
CDR3 DNA: TGTGCCAGCAGCCCAAACCCCGGGGGGGAGGTTGATCAGTTCTTC
CDR3 protein: CASSPNPGGEVDQFF

J gene: TRBJ1-2
V gene: TRBV19
clone size: -
D gene: -
CDR3 DNA: TGTGCCAGTAGTTCCCTAAAAGTCTATGGCTACACCTTC
CDR3 protein: CASSSLKVYGYTF

J gene: TRBJ2-7
V gene: TRBV27
clone size: -
D gene: TRBD2
CDR3 DNA: TGTGCCAGCAGTTTAAGAGCGGGAGCCGCCGAGCAGTACTTC
CDR3 protein: CASSLRAGAAEQYF

J gene: TRBJ1-1
V gene: TRBV14
clone size: few
D gene: -
CDR3 DNA: TGTGCCAGCAGCCAAGATCAGGGATGGGGGAACGCTGAAGCTTTCTTT
CDR3 protein: CASSQDQGWGNAEAFF

J gene: TRBJ2-1
V gene: TRBV6-5
clone size: -
D gene: -
CDR3 DNA: TGTGCCAGCGAGGACGGGAGCTGGTACAATGAGCAGTTCTTC
CDR3 protein: CASEDGSWYNEQFF

J gene: TRBJ2-6
V gene: TRBV7-9
clone size: -
D gene: TRBD1
CDR3 DNA: TGTGCCAGCAGTCGGCGGGACAGGGCTCTCGGGGCCAACGTCCTGACTTTC
CDR3 protein: CASSRRDRALGANVLTF

J gene: TRBJ1-5
V gene: TRBV2
clone size: -
D gene: -
CDR3 DNA: TGTGCCAGCAGTGAGGGGAACTCGCCCCAGCATTTT
CDR3 protein: CASSEGNSPQHF

J gene: TRBJ2-3
V gene: TRBV9
clone size: -
D gene: TRBD1
CDR3 DNA: TGTGCCAGCAGCGGGACAGGGCTTACAGATACGCAGTATTTT
CDR3 protein: CASSGTGLTDTQYF

J gene: TRBJ2-5
V gene: TRBV20-1
clone size: -
D gene: TRBD1
CDR3 DNA: TGCAGTGCTAGTAAGCAGGGGGCAGGGGAGACCCAGTACTTC
CDR3 protein: CSASKQGAGETQYF

J gene: TRBJ2-2
V gene: TRBV9
clone size: -
D gene: TRBD2
CDR3 DNA: TGTGCCAGCAGCGTAGTCAGCGGGAGCACCGGGGAGCTGTTTTTT
CDR3 protein: CASSVVSGSTGELFF

J gene: TRBJ2-5
V gene: TRBV6-5
clone size: -
D gene: TRBD2
CDR3 DNA: TGTGCCAGCAGAGCTCAACTAGCGGGGTGGGAGACCCAGTACTTC
CDR3 protein: CASRAQLAGWETQYF

J gene: TRBJ2-7
V gene: TRBV5-1
clone size: -
D gene: -
CDR3 DNA: TGCGCCAGCAGCTTCGGAGGCGAGCAGTACTTC
CDR3 protein: CASSFGGEQYF

J gene: TRBJ1-1
V gene: TRBV5-1
clone size: -
D gene: -
CDR3 DNA: TGCGCCAGCAGCTTAGGGGCCCACACTGAAGCTTTCTTT
CDR3 protein: CASSLGAHTEAFF

J gene: TRBJ2-1
V gene: TRBV5-1
clone size: -
D gene: -
CDR3 DNA: TGCGCCAGCAGCCCGAGGAGGGGAAGCTCCTACAATGAGCAGTTCTTC
CDR3 protein: CASSPRRGSSYNEQFF

J gene: TRBJ2-7
V gene: TRBV3-1/TRBV3-2
clone size: -
D gene: -
CDR3 DNA: TGTGCCAGCAGCGTCGCCGCGGGAAACGAGCAGTACTTC
CDR3 protein: CASSVAAGNEQYF

J gene: TRBJ2-7
V gene: TRBV11-2
clone size: -
D gene: -
CDR3 DNA: TGTGCCAGCAGCTACGGGACTTACGAGCAGTACTTC
CDR3 protein: CASSYGTYEQYF

J gene: TRBJ1-4
V gene: TRBV30
clone size: -
D gene: -
CDR3 DNA: TGTGCCTGGAGTGTATTTGTAGGGCAGGAGGAGGGTGAAAAACTGTTTTTT
CDR3 protein: CAWSVFVGQEEGEKLFF

J gene: TRBJ2-6
V gene: TRBV7-9
clone size: -
D gene: -
CDR3 DNA: TGTGCCAGCAGCCCTCTGACAGGTGCCCTTTCTGGGGCCAACGTCCTGACTTTC
CDR3 protein: CASSPLTGALSGANVLTF

J gene: TRBJ2-5
V gene: TRBV7-2
clone size: once
D gene: -
CDR3 DNA: TGTGCCAGCAGCCCACCTGGGCAGAGCCAAGAGACCCAGTACTTC
CDR3 protein: CASSPPGQSQETQYF

J gene: TRBJ2-2
V gene: TRBV7-3
clone size: -
D gene: -
CDR3 DNA: TGTGCCAGCAGTCCTACGGGGTTACCAACCGGGGAGCTGTTTTTT
CDR3 protein: CASSPTGLPTGELFF

J gene: TRBJ2-5
V gene: TRBV2
clone size: once
D gene: TRBD1
CDR3 DNA: TGTGCCACTGCCGGGACAGGGGGCCGTGGAGAGACCCAGTACTTC
CDR3 protein: CATAGTGGRGETQYF

J gene: TRBJ2-3
V gene: TRBV19
clone size: -
D gene: -
CDR3 DNA: TGTGCCAGTAAGAGGCAGGGAAGCACAGATACGCAGTATTTT
CDR3 protein: CASKRQGSTDTQYF

J gene: TRBJ1-1
V gene: TRBV10-3
clone size: -
D gene: TRBD1
CDR3 DNA: TGTGCCATTGGACAGGGGAGCTTCACTGAAGCTTTCTTT
CDR3 protein: CAIGQGSFTEAFF

J gene: TRBJ1-1
V gene: TRBV2
clone size: -
D gene: -
CDR3 DNA: TGTGCCAGCAGCCCGAACTGGGACACTGAAGCTTTCTTT
CDR3 protein: CASSPNWDTEAFF

J gene: TRBJ2-1
V gene: TRBV3-1/TRBV3-2
clone size: -
D gene: -
CDR3 DNA: TGTGCCAGCAGCCAGCCCCAAGCGGATGGGTACAATGAGCAGTTCTTC
CDR3 protein: CASSQPQADGYNEQFF

J gene: TRBJ2-1
V gene: TRBV10-3
clone size: -
D gene: TRBD2
CDR3 DNA: TGTGCCATCAGTGGCGGGACTAGCTTCAATGAGCAGTTCTTC
CDR3 protein: CAISGGTSFNEQFF

J gene: TRBJ1-2
V gene: TRBV6-5
clone size: -
D gene: -
CDR3 DNA: TGTGCCAGCAGCCCGGATGCCTATGGCTACACCTTC
CDR3 protein: CASSPDAYGYTF

J gene: TRBJ1-1
V gene: TRBV27
clone size: -
D gene: -
CDR3 DNA: TGTGCCAGCAGTTTAGGGAGCGCGGCTGAAGCTTTCTTT
CDR3 protein: CASSLGSAAEAFF

J gene: TRBJ2-5
V gene: TRBV5-1
clone size: once
D gene: TRBD2
CDR3 DNA: TGCGCCAGCAGCCGGACCGGGACTAGAACCTCCCAAGAGACCCAGTACTTC
CDR3 protein: CASSRTGTRTSQETQYF

J gene: TRBJ2-5
V gene: TRBV3-1/TRBV3-2
clone size: -
D gene: -
CDR3 DNA: TGTGCCAGCAGCCCGGTATTCAGGGGTACCAAGACCCAGTACTTC
CDR3 protein: CASSPVFRGTKTQYF

J gene: TRBJ1-6
V gene: TRBV10-3
clone size: -
D gene: TRBD1
CDR3 DNA: TGTGCCATCAGTGACCAGACAGGGGGGAATTCACCCCTCCACTTT
CDR3 protein: CAISDQTGGNSPLHF

J gene: TRBJ1-1
V gene: TRBV29-1
clone size: -
D gene: -
CDR3 DNA: TGCAGCGTTGCCCCAGGAGGTACTGAAGCTTTCTTT
CDR3 protein: CSVAPGGTEAFF

J gene: TRBJ2-3
V gene: TRBV18
clone size: -
D gene: TRBD1
CDR3 DNA: TGTGCCAGCTCACCACCTCAGGGGGTTGATACGCAGTATTTT
CDR3 protein: CASSPPQGVDTQYF

J gene: TRBJ2-1
V gene: TRBV7-3
clone size: -
D gene: -
CDR3 DNA: TGTGCCAGCAGCTCCCAGGGGGGTGAGCAGTTCTTC
CDR3 protein: CASSSQGGEQFF

J gene: TRBJ2-3
V gene: TRBV6-6
clone size: -
D gene: -
CDR3 DNA: TGTGCCAGCAGTTACTCGGGGGATACGCAGTATTTT
CDR3 protein: CASSYSGDTQYF

J gene: TRBJ1-2
V gene: TRBV12-3/TRBV12-4
clone size: -
D gene: -
CDR3 DNA: TGTGCCAGCAACCCAGGGGACATCTATGGCTACACCTTC
CDR3 protein: CASNPGDIYGYTF

J gene: TRBJ1-2
V gene: TRBV3-1/TRBV3-2
clone size: -
D gene: TRBD1
CDR3 DNA: TGTGCCAGCAGCCAAGGCCCTGGACAGGGAGGCTATGGCTACACCTTC
CDR3 protein: CASSQGPGQGGYGYTF